This entry concerns a single TCR beta chain. The antigen remains unidentified. Germline V CDR1 and CDR2: SGDLS, YYNGEE. The trim removed 3 bases at V and 5 bases at J, leaving 7 bases unmatched. CDR3 length: 15 amino acids. These data originate in a study of CD8 T cells in Susac syndrome. The wider study: Within the group of sequenced Susac syndrome patients, roughly 6 had active disease and eight were in remission. Patients with Susac syndrome, at blood draw, were therapy-naive, on corticosteroids, or on intravenous immunoglobulin alone. Study results and limitations: More than 15 Susac-specific public clones were found in total CD8+ repertoires and 5 or 6 in CD8+ TEMRA repertoires.

With random hexamers, roughly 0.5 to 1 ug RNA was reverse transcribed. The CDR3 of TCR beta was amplified by immunoSEQ multiplex PCR across 54 Vbeta and 13 Jbeta. TCRdb called the immunoSEQ multiplex PCR reads again in MiXCR, with one record for every CDR3 protein. The table records about 83,000 distinct CDR3 sequences, around 95% of them present only once. Sample: CD8+ T cells from PBMCs. The chain recombines TRBV9 with TRBJ2-5; 10 positions match TRBD2. The TCR was taken from a human donor with Susac syndrome. In nucleotides, the CDR3 is TGTGCCAGCAGCGAAATGGGACTAGCGCGGGAGACCCAGTACTTC. It codes for CASSEMGLARETQYF.